The 20 T cell receptor beta chains presented below share a single source sample, sequenced in a study of blood T cell repertoires in COVID-19. TCRdb's table, derived via immunoSEQ multiplex PCR, lists solely in-frame clones and lacks some. There are 200,000 or so clones in the sample; about 80% occur only once, and 7.5% lies in the top ten. Sequenced input: PBMCs or T cells enriched from blood (not recorded which). Receptors originate from a man aged 35-49 years who had recovered from COVID-19.

V gene TRBV7-9 combines with J gene TRBJ1-3; D gene uncertain. Germline V gives CDR1 SEHNR, CDR2 FQNEAQ (reference sequence). CDR3 length: 11 residues. V lost 8 bases to trimming and J lost 9 bases, with 11 bases between them. The CDR3 loop is CASSVQSTIYF. The CDR3, as DNA: TGTGCCAGCTCCGTACAAAGCACCATATATTTT.

This chain joins TRBV5-4 and TRBJ2-3, with 12 bases lining up with TRBD2. The CDR3 spans 16 residues. The V segment lost 4 bases and the J segment 2 bases; nucleotides outside the gene matches: 5. CDR1 is SGHNT and CDR2 is YYREEE in the germline V gene (reference sequence). The CDR3 region is CASSKRLAGATDTQYF. CDR3 nucleotide sequence: TGTGCCAGCAGCAAACGACTAGCGGGGGCCACAGATACGCAGTATTTT.

Here the CDR3 reads CASSSTRGGGYNEQFF. The CDR3 coding sequence is TGTGCCAGCAGCTCCACGCGGGGAGGTGGCTACAATGAGCAGTTCTTC. The chain joins TRBV11-1 to TRBJ2-1, with a possible D match to TRBD2 (6 bases). V was trimmed by 4 bases and J by 3 bases, leaving 16 bases between them. CDR3 size: 16 residues. Germline V lookup: CDR1 SGHAT, CDR2 FQDESV (reference sequence).

This clone was seen only a few times. The chain uses TRBV7-8 and TRBJ1-4; D perhaps matches TRBD1 (5 bases). Trimming removed 3 bases from V and 7 bases from J, with 9 bases in between. This CDR3 spans 13 amino acids. The V gene's germline CDR1 is SGHVS and CDR2 FQNEAQ. The DNA for the CDR3 is TGTGCCAGCAGCTTTGGACAATCTGAAAAACTGTTTTTT. The encoded protein is CASSFGQSEKLFF. The variable domain in full, with the rest retrieved from reference TRBV7-8 and TRBJ1-4, is GAGVSQSPRYKVAKRGQDVALRCDPISGHVSLFWYQQALGQGPEFLTYFQNEAQLDKSGLPSDRFFAERPEGSVSTLKIQRTQQEDSAVYLCASSFGQSEKLFFGSGTQLSVL.

The rearrangement uses TRBV9 and TRBJ2-1; 8 nucleotides line up with TRBD2. Germline CDR1 SGDLS, CDR2 YYNGEE. V lost 0 bases and J lost 3; bases outside the gene matches: 8. This CDR3 comprises 17 residues. The CDR3 loop is CASSVGSSGGLYNEQFF. CDR3 sequence (DNA): TGTGCCAGCAGCGTAGGGTCCAGCGGGGGCCTCTACAATGAGCAGTTCTTC. The whole variable domain, remainder taken from reference TRBV9 and TRBJ2-1, is DSGVTQTPKHLITATGQRVTLRCSPRSGDLSVYWYQQSLDQGLQFLIQYYNGEERAKGNILERFSAQQFPDLHSELNLSSLELGDSALYFCASSVGSSGGLYNEQFFGPGTRLTVL.

The chain links TRBV7-9 to TRBJ1-2; 8 positions agree with TRBD1. Germline CDR1 SEHNR, CDR2 FQNEAQ (reference sequence). The junction had 4 bases not matched to a gene; V was cut back by 5 bases and J by 8 bases. This CDR3 comprises 12 residues. The CDR3 region is CASSRDRGGYTF. In DNA form, the CDR3 reads TGTGCCAGCAGCCGAGACAGGGGCGGCTACACCTTC.

The rearrangement links TRBV10-3 to TRBJ2-1; possibly TRBD2 for D (5 bases). Germline assignment: CDR1 ENHRY and CDR2 SYGVKD. With 1 base removed from V and 4 bases from J, the gap between germline ends came to 11 bases. The CDR3 consists of 15 residues. The CDR3: CAISEFGRGYNEQFF. CDR3 in DNA: TGTGCCATCAGTGAGTTTGGCCGGGGATACAATGAGCAGTTCTTC.

The genes are TRBV4-3 and TRBJ1-2; TRBD1 aligns across 8 bases. J gave up 6 bases and V 2 bases, and 5 bases lay outside the gene matches. The CDR3 covers 14 residues. The germline gives CDR1 LGHNA, CDR2 YSLEER. Here the CDR3 DNA reads TGCGCCAGCAGCCAATATAAGACAGGGGATGGCTACACCTTC. Its protein is CASSQYKTGDGYTF.

The V gene is TRBV6-6, the J gene TRBJ1-2, with a possible D match to TRBD1 (6 bases). The CDR3 is 14 residues long. Trimming pared 7 bases from V and 5 bases from J, leaving 17 bases between. Germline V lookup: CDR1 MNHNY, CDR2 SVGAGI (reference sequence). Written as DNA, the CDR3 is TGTGCCAGCACCCTAGGACAGCAGATGTATGGCTACACCTTC. Its protein is CASTLGQQMYGYTF.

This chain connects TRBV24-1 to TRBJ2-5; TRBD1 aligns across 7 bases. This CDR3 has 17 residues. CDR1 KGHDR and CDR2 SFDVKD come from the germline V gene. Losses at the gene ends were 5 bases for V and 0 bases for J; bases not matched to a gene: 11. Here the CDR3 reads CATSAPTGTAHQETQYF. The CDR3, as DNA: TGTGCCACCAGTGCCCCCACCGGGACAGCCCACCAAGAGACCCAGTACTTC.

The chain uses TRBV10-3 and TRBJ2-3, with 14 bases that match TRBD2. Germline V gene data show CDR1 as ENHRY and CDR2 as SYGVKD. V lost 4 bases and J lost 6; bases outside the gene matches: 6. This CDR3 is built from 16 residues. This CDR3 is CAISGGLAGAVDTQYF. CDR3 in DNA: TGTGCCATCAGTGGGGGACTAGCGGGGGCAGTGGATACGCAGTATTTT.

The chain combines TRBV5-1 with TRBJ2-2; D is perhaps TRBD1 (6 bases). The ends were cut back, 8 bases at V and 7 bases at J, with 12 bases in the middle. This CDR3 contains 12 residues. Germline CDR1 reads SGHRS; CDR2 reads YFSETQ. This CDR3 is CASGRGIGELFF. Here the CDR3 DNA reads TGCGCCAGTGGCAGGGGTATCGGGGAGCTGTTTTTT.

The chain links TRBV14 to TRBJ1-2; a weak D match, TRBD1 (6 bases). V lost 1 base and J lost 6, with 12 bases in between. Germline CDR1 reads SGHDN; CDR2 reads FVKESK. This CDR3 region has 14 residues. As DNA, the CDR3 is TGTGCCAGCAGCCAAGTCAGGGGACGGGATGGCTACACCTTC. Amino acid sequence: CASSQVRGRDGYTF.

This clone was detected only a few times. The chain combines TRBV11-2 with TRBJ2-7; 7 positions agree with TRBD1. V gave up 4 bases and J gave up 6 bases; unmatched junction bases: 9. Germline V gene data show CDR1 as SGHAT and CDR2 as FQNNGV. This CDR3 spans 14 amino acids. The CDR3 DNA follows: TGTGCCAGCAGCTCTACACAGGGGTATCCCGAGCAGTACTTC. Translating gives CASSSTQGYPEQYF.

The genes are TRBV5-4 and TRBJ2-2; TRBD2 matches 9 bases. The trim removed 1 base at V and 2 bases at J, leaving 9 bases unmatched. CDR1 SGHNT and CDR2 YYREEE come from the germline V gene (reference sequence). This CDR3 is 18 amino acids long. The CDR3 sequence: CASSLWSSGALNTGELFF. The CDR3, as DNA: TGTGCCAGCAGCTTGTGGTCTAGCGGGGCCCTTAACACCGGGGAGCTGTTTTTT. The full variable domain, its missing parts supplied by reference TRBV5-4 and TRBJ2-2, is ETGVTQSPTHLIKTRGQQVTLRCSSQSGHNTVSWYQQALGQGPQFIFQYYREEENGRGNFPPRFSGLQFPNYSSELNVNALELDDSALYLCASSLWSSGALNTGELFFGEGSRLTVL.

V usage is TRBV28 and J usage is TRBJ1-1, with 7 bases fitting TRBD1. The CDR3 is 12 amino acids. J was trimmed by 13 bases and V by 4 bases; bases with no gene match: 9. Germline V gives CDR1 MDHEN, CDR2 SYDVKM. The CDR3 is CASSSTGVLDFF. CDR3 nucleotide sequence: TGTGCCAGCAGTTCTACAGGGGTCCTGGATTTCTTT.

This chain links TRBV5-6 with TRBJ2-5, with 9 bases identical to TRBD2. V gave up 1 base and J gave up 5 bases; unmatched junction bases: 6. Germline loops: CDR1 SGHDT, CDR2 YYEEEE. The CDR3 runs to 15 residues. This chain's CDR3 is CASSLWRGGSETQYF. The DNA of the CDR3 is TGTGCCAGCAGCTTGTGGCGGGGGGGCAGCGAGACCCAGTACTTC.

The chain recombines TRBV25-1 with TRBJ1-1; D might be TRBD1 (5 bases). The V end lost 0 bases, the J end lost 2 bases, and 10 bases lay between the germline ends. Germline CDR1 MGHDK, CDR2 SYGVNS. This CDR3 contains 15 residues. CDR3 protein: CASSEYGRGNTEAFF. CDR3 coding DNA: TGTGCCAGCAGTGAATATGGGAGGGGTAACACTGAAGCTTTCTTT.

The J gene is TRBJ1-1, the V gene TRBV19; TRBD1 is a possible D gene (6 bases). CDR3 size: 15 residues. Germline values: CDR1 LNHDA, CDR2 SQIVND (reference sequence). The germline V and J ends were trimmed by 3 bases and 3 bases, with 14 bases remaining between them. Here the CDR3 DNA reads TGTGCCAGTAGTATTTACGGCAGGGGTGACACTGAAGCTTTCTTT. This encodes CASSIYGRGDTEAFF.

The chain is built from TRBV3-1 (or the pseudogene TRBV3-2) and TRBJ1-6; D ambiguous. The CDR3 totals 15 residues. V dropped 4 bases and J dropped 7 bases, with 14 bases sitting between them. In germline, CDR1 is LGHDT, CDR2 YNNKEL (reference sequence). The CDR3 sequence is CASSLGWQENSPLHF. The CDR3 DNA reads as TGTGCCAGCAGCCTTGGTTGGCAGGAAAATTCACCCCTCCACTTT.